Below, 3 T cell receptor beta chains from the same sample are listed, as sequenced in a study of cytomegalovirus exposure and HLA in healthy donors. Primers included in the PCR were 60 Vbeta and 13 Jbeta primers. Generated by immunoSEQ multiplex PCR, the TCRdb table keeps only in-frame clones and is missing some. The table includes roughly 110,000 clones, roughly 82% detected once. The specimen was PBMCs. These receptors all come from a woman in her fifties or sixties in good health and CMV-seropositive.

The table lists this clone with a count of one. This rearrangement joins TRBV9 to TRBJ2-3, with TRBD2 identical over 12 bases. There are 19 residues in the CDR3. Germline CDR1 SGDLS, CDR2 YYNGEE. Trimming took 0 bases from V and 2 from J; bases not matched to a gene: 10. The CDR3 protein is CASSVAELAGGRHTDTQYF. Here the CDR3 DNA reads TGTGCCAGCAGCGTAGCTGAACTAGCGGGGGGCAGGCACACAGATACGCAGTATTTT.

The J gene is TRBJ1-1, the V gene TRBV28; D gene unclear. CDR3 size: 14 residues. The germline gives CDR1 MDHEN, CDR2 SYDVKM. Trimming removed 6 bases from V and 3 bases from J, with 14 bases in between. The CDR3 here is CASRTGVFDTEAFF. Written as DNA, the CDR3 is TGTGCCAGCAGGACCGGGGTCTTCGACACTGAAGCTTTCTTT.

This clone was observed a few times. The CDR3 loop reads CASSSGTGLLEQYF. CDR3 sequence (DNA): TGCGCCAGCAGCTCTGGGACAGGGTTGCTCGAGCAGTACTTC. The chain recombines TRBV5-1 with TRBJ2-7; 9 bases match TRBD1. The V segment lost 3 bases and the J segment 6 bases; nucleotides outside the gene matches: 7. Looked up from germline, CDR1 is SGHRS and CDR2 is YFSETQ. This CDR3 region has 14 residues. Full variable domain (missing parts from reference TRBV5-1 and TRBJ2-7): KAGVTQTPRYLIKTRGQQVTLSCSPISGHRSVSWYQQTPGQGLQFLFEYFSETQRNKGNFPGRFSGRQFSNSRSEMNVSTLELGDSALYLCASSSGTGLLEQYFGPGTRLTVT.